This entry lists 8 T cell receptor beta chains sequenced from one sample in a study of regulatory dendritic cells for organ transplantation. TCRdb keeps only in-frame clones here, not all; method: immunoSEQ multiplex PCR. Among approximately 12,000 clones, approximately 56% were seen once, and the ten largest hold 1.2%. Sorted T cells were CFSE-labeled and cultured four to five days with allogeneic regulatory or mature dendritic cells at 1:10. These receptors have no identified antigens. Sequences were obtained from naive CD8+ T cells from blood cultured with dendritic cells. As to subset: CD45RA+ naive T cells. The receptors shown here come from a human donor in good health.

For the CDR3, the DNA is TGTGCCAGCAGTCACCTGACAGGGGAAGAGACCCAGTACTTC. As protein: CASSHLTGEETQYF. This sequence joins TRBV6-6 and TRBJ2-5, with TRBD1 matching over 8 bases. V lost 5 bases, J lost 3 bases, and 5 bases stayed unmatched. This CDR3 region has 14 residues. Looked up from germline, CDR1 is MNHNY and CDR2 is SVGAGI (reference sequence).

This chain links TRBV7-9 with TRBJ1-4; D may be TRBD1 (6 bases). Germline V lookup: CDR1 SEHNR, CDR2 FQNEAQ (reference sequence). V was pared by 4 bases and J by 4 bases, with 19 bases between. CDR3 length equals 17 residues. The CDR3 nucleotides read TGTGCCAGCAGCTCAAACAGGGTAGAAGGATTTAATGAAAAACTGTTTTTT. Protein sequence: CASSSNRVEGFNEKLFF. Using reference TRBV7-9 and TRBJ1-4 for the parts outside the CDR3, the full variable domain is DTGVSQNPRHKITKRGQNVTFRCDPISEHNRLYWYRQTLGQGPEFLTYFQNEAQLEKSRLLSDRFSAERPKGSFSTLEIQRTEQGDSAMYLCASSSNRVEGFNEKLFFGSGTQLSVL.

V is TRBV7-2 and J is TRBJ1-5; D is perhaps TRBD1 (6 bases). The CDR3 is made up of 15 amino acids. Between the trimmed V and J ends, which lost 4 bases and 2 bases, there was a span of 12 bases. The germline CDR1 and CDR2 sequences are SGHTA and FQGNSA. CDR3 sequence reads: CASSSQGSGNQPQHF. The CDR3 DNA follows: TGTGCCAGCAGCTCCCAGGGGAGCGGCAATCAGCCCCAGCATTTT.

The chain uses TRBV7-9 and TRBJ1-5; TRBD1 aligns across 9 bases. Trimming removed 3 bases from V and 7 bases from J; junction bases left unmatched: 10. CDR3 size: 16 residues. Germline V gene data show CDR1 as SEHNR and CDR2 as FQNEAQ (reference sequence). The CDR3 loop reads CASSFNDRGLDQPQHF. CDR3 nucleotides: TGTGCCAGCAGCTTCAATGACAGGGGGTTAGACCAGCCCCAGCATTTT. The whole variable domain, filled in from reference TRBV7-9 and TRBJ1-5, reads DTGVSQNPRHKITKRGQNVTFRCDPISEHNRLYWYRQTLGQGPEFLTYFQNEAQLEKSRLLSDRFSAERPKGSFSTLEIQRTEQGDSAMYLCASSFNDRGLDQPQHFGDGTRLSIL.

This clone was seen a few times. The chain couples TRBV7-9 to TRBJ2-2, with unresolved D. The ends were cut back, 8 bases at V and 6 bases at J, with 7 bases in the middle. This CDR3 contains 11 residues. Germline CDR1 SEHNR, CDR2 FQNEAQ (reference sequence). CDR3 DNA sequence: TGTGCCAGCCCCCAGGCCGGGGAGCTGTTTTTT. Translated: CASPQAGELFF.

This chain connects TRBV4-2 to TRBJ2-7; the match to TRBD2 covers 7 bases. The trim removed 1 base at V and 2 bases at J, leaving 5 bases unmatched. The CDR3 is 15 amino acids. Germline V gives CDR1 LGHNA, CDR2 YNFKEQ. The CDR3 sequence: CASSQGRGGAYEQYF. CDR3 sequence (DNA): TGTGCCAGCAGCCAAGGACGGGGAGGGGCCTACGAGCAGTACTTC.

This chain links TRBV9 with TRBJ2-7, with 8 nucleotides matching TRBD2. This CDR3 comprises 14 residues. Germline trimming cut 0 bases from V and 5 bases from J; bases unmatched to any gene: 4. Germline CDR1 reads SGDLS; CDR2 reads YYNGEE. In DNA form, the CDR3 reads TGTGCCAGCAGCGTAGGGCGGGGGGAGAACGAGCAGTACTTC. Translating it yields CASSVGRGENEQYF.

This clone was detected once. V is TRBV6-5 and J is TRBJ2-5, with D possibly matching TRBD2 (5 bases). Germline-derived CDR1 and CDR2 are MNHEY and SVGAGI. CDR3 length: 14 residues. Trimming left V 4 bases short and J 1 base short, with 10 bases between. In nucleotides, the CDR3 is TGTGCCAGCAGTTTTGCGGCGGGCCAAGAGACCCAGTACTTC. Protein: CASSFAAGQETQYF.